This T cell receptor (beta chain) was sequenced during a study of OX40 agonist ivuxolimab in advanced cancers. The CDR3 runs 12 residues. The germline V gene has CDR1 SGDLS and CDR2 YYNGEE. Trimming removed 0 bases at V and 5 bases at J, with 2 bases between. Libraries were prepared by immunoSEQ multiplex PCR; TCRdb keeps only in-frame clonotypes and omits some of them. The data contain around 60,000 clones, about 80% of them singletons. This material consisted of CD4+ or CD8+ T cells sorted from blood, taken in a trial of the OX40 agonist ivuxolimab. The genes are TRBV9 and TRBJ2-2; no firm D call. The TCR originated in an adult with an advanced solid tumor such as melanoma, head and neck, liver or kidney cancer. The CDR3: CASSVATGELFF. The CDR3, as DNA: TGTGCCAGCAGCGTAGCTACCGGGGAGCTGTTTTTT.